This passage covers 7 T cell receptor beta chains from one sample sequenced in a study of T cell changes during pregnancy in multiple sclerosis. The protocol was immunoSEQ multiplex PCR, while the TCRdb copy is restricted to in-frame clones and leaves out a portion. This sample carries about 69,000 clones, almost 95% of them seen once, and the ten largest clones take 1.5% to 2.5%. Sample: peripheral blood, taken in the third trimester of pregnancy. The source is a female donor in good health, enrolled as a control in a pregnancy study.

The CDR3 DNA is TGTGCCAGCAGCGTTGGCGCATCCCCAGCGGATACGCAGTATTTT. It is translated as CASSVGASPADTQYF. The chain is built from TRBV9 and TRBJ2-3; D gene uncertain. V was pared by 2 bases and J by 6 bases, with 16 bases between. Germline V gene lookup returns CDR1 SGDLS and CDR2 YYNGEE. CDR3 length equals 15 residues.

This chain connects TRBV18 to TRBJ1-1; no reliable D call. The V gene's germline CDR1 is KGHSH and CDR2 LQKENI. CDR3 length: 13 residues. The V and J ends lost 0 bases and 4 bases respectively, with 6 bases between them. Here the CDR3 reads CASSPPSSTEAFF. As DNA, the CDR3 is TGTGCCAGCTCACCACCCTCGAGCACTGAAGCTTTCTTT.

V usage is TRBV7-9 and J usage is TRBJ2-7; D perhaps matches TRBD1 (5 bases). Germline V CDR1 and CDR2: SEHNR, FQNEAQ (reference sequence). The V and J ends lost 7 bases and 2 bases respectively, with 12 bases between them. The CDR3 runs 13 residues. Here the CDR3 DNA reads TGTGCCAGCACAGGCAGGGAAACCTACGAGCAGTACTTC. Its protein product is CASTGRETYEQYF.

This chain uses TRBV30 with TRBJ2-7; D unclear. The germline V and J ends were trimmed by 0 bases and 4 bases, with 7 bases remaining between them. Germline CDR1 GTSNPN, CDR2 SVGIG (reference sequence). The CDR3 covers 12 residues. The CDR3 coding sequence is TGTGCCTGGAGTGTTGGAGAGTACGAGCAGTACTTC. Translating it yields CAWSVGEYEQYF. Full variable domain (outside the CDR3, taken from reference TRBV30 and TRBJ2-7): SQTIHQWPATLVQPVGSPLSLECTVEGTSNPNLYWYRQAAGRGLQLLFYSVGIGQISSEVPQNLSASRPQDRQFILSSKKLLLSDSGFYLCAWSVGEYEQYFGPGTRLTVT.

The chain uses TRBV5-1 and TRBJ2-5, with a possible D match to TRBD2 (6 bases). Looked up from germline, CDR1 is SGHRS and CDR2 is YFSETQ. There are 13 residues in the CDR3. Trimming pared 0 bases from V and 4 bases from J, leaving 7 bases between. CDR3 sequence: CASSLGLGETQYF. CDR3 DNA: TGCGCCAGCAGCTTGGGACTAGGAGAGACCCAGTACTTC. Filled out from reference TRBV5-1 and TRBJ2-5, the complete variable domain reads KAGVTQTPRYLIKTRGQQVTLSCSPISGHRSVSWYQQTPGQGLQFLFEYFSETQRNKGNFPGRFSGRQFSNSRSEMNVSTLELGDSALYLCASSLGLGETQYFGPGTRLLVL.

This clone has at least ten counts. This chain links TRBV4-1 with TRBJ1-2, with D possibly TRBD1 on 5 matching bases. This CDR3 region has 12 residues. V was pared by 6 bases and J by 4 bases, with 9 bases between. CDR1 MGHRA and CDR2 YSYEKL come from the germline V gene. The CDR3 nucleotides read TGCGCCAGCAGACAGGACGGCTATGGCTACACCTTC. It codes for CASRQDGYGYTF.

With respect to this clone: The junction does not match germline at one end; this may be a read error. The CDR3 is CASSVDRGPYEQYF. In DNA, the CDR3 is TGTGCCAGCAGCGTAGACAGGGGGCCCTACGAGCAGTACTTC. The J gene is TRBJ2-7, the V gene TRBV11-2; TRBD1 matches 10 bases. Germline assignment: CDR1 SGHAT and CDR2 FQNNGV. The CDR3 has 14 amino acids.